A selection of T cell receptor beta chains follows, all from one sample in a study of long-term antiretroviral therapy in people with HIV. Measured with immunoSEQ multiplex PCR; TCRdb has only the in-frame clones, and not every one. The sample holds 27,000 or so clones; approximately 85% are singletons and the top ten take roughly 15%. Specimen: unsorted PBMCs, collected 2.9 years after starting antiretroviral therapy. The receptors come from a man aged 45-65 years with HIV. CDR3s include the opening cysteine and the closing phenylalanine or tryptophan. The order of the fields is J gene, clone size, V gene, D gene, CDR3 DNA, CDR3 protein. The D gene is left open where the match is weak. Not all rows give a size; the values are once, few, many and, for expanded clones, a class.

J gene: TRBJ2-7; clone size: NA; V gene: TRBV6-5; D gene: NA; CDR3 DNA: TGTGCCAGCAGTTACATTGGCTCGGGCTACGAGCAGTACTTC; CDR3 protein: CASSYIGSGYEQYF
J gene: TRBJ2-7; clone size: NA; V gene: TRBV18; D gene: NA; CDR3 DNA: TGTGCCAGCTCACCGACAGGGTGGGTGGAGGGGCAGTACTTC; CDR3 protein: CASSPTGWVEGQYF
J gene: TRBJ2-7; clone size: NA; V gene: TRBV19; D gene: NA; CDR3 DNA: TGTGCCAGTAGTATGGTAGGCTACGAGCAGTACTTC; CDR3 protein: CASSMVGYEQYF
J gene: TRBJ2-7; clone size: few; V gene: TRBV7-9; D gene: TRBD1; CDR3 DNA: TGTGCCAGCAGCTCGGGACAGGGGGCCTACGAGCAGTACTTC; CDR3 protein: CASSSGQGAYEQYF
J gene: TRBJ2-6; clone size: NA; V gene: TRBV9; D gene: NA; CDR3 DNA: TGTGCCAGCAGCCTCGGTGCCGGGCTTGGAGGGGCCAACGTCCTGACTTTC; CDR3 protein: CASSLGAGLGGANVLTF
J gene: TRBJ1-4; clone size: NA; V gene: TRBV5-1; D gene: TRBD1; CDR3 DNA: TGCGCCAGCAGCTTGGAGACAGGGAACGGTGAAAAACTGTTTTTT; CDR3 protein: CASSLETGNGEKLFF
J gene: TRBJ1-2; clone size: once; V gene: TRBV28; D gene: TRBD1; CDR3 DNA: TGTGCCAGCAGTAATCCATCCGGGACAGGGTTCTATGGCTACACCTTC; CDR3 protein: CASSNPSGTGFYGYTF
J gene: TRBJ2-1; clone size: NA; V gene: TRBV7-6; D gene: NA; CDR3 DNA: TGTGCCAGCAGCTTAGGCCACAATGAGCAGTTCTTC; CDR3 protein: CASSLGHNEQFF
J gene: TRBJ2-3; clone size: NA; V gene: TRBV11-2; D gene: NA; CDR3 DNA: TGTGCCAGCAGGCCCCTCTCAAGCACAGATACGCAGTATTTT; CDR3 protein: CASRPLSSTDTQYF
J gene: TRBJ2-5; clone size: NA; V gene: TRBV5-6; D gene: NA; CDR3 DNA: TGTGCCAGCAGCTGGAGGGGGCAAGAGACCCAGTACTTC; CDR3 protein: CASSWRGQETQYF
J gene: TRBJ1-2; clone size: few; V gene: TRBV13; D gene: NA; CDR3 DNA: TGTGCCAGCAGCCAAACAGGGAGGCCCCCTACTAACTATGGCTACACCTTC; CDR3 protein: CASSQTGRPPTNYGYTF
J gene: TRBJ1-2; clone size: NA; V gene: TRBV28; D gene: TRBD1; CDR3 DNA: TGTGCCAGCAGCCGGACAGGGGGGGCGAACTATGGCTACACCTTC; CDR3 protein: CASSRTGGANYGYTF
J gene: TRBJ1-2; clone size: NA; V gene: TRBV5-4; D gene: NA; CDR3 DNA: TGTGCCAGCAGCTTTGACAGGCTTGGCTACACCTTC; CDR3 protein: CASSFDRLGYTF
J gene: TRBJ1-5; clone size: NA; V gene: TRBV7-2; D gene: NA; CDR3 DNA: TGTGCCAGCAGCCCCGGGTCCAATCAGCCCCAGCATTTT; CDR3 protein: CASSPGSNQPQHF
J gene: TRBJ2-3; clone size: NA; V gene: TRBV5-1; D gene: NA; CDR3 DNA: TGCGCCAGCAGCTTGGGTCAGACCACAGATACGCAGTATTTT; CDR3 protein: CASSLGQTTDTQYF
J gene: TRBJ1-2; clone size: NA; V gene: TRBV11-2; D gene: NA; CDR3 DNA: TGTGCCAGCAGCTCTTCCACCTATGGCTACACCTTC; CDR3 protein: CASSSSTYGYTF
J gene: TRBJ1-2; clone size: NA; V gene: TRBV19; D gene: NA; CDR3 DNA: TGTGCCAGTAGCCTGGGGCCCTATGGCTACACCTTC; CDR3 protein: CASSLGPYGYTF
J gene: TRBJ1-2; clone size: NA; V gene: TRBV6-5; D gene: NA; CDR3 DNA: TGTGCCAGCAGTTACAGCGGGGCTGGCTACACCTTC; CDR3 protein: CASSYSGAGYTF
J gene: TRBJ1-4; clone size: NA; V gene: TRBV5-1; D gene: NA; CDR3 DNA: TGCGCCAGCAGCTTACGGTCCGCAGGGCAGGAGGAAAAACTGTTTTTT; CDR3 protein: CASSLRSAGQEEKLFF
J gene: TRBJ2-7; clone size: once; V gene: TRBV19; D gene: TRBD1; CDR3 DNA: TGTGCCAGTAGTATACAGGGACAGGGCTACGAGCAGTACTTC; CDR3 protein: CASSIQGQGYEQYF
J gene: TRBJ1-5; clone size: NA; V gene: TRBV4-3; D gene: NA; CDR3 DNA: TGCGCCAGCAGCCAAGATGTCGAGGGGGGGCCCCAGCATTTT; CDR3 protein: CASSQDVEGGPQHF
J gene: TRBJ2-7; clone size: NA; V gene: TRBV27; D gene: NA; CDR3 DNA: TGTGCCAGCAGTTCTCGAGGGGGGGGGCCCGAGCAGTACTTC; CDR3 protein: CASSSRGGGPEQYF
J gene: TRBJ1-1; clone size: few; V gene: TRBV28; D gene: NA; CDR3 DNA: TGTGCCAGCAGGACAGCATTAAACACTGAAGCTTTCTTT; CDR3 protein: CASRTALNTEAFF
J gene: TRBJ2-2; clone size: NA; V gene: TRBV6-6; D gene: TRBD1; CDR3 DNA: TGTGCCAGCAGTAAAAACAGGGGGCCCGACACCGGGGAGCTGTTTTTT; CDR3 protein: CASSKNRGPDTGELFF
J gene: TRBJ1-3; clone size: NA; V gene: TRBV19; D gene: NA; CDR3 DNA: TGTGCCAGTAGACCCGGGTACTCTGGAAACACCATATATTTT; CDR3 protein: CASRPGYSGNTIYF
J gene: TRBJ1-1; clone size: NA; V gene: TRBV2; D gene: NA; CDR3 DNA: TGTGCCAGCAGTGGCCGCCGAGGGGACACTGAAGCTTTCTTT; CDR3 protein: CASSGRRGDTEAFF
J gene: TRBJ2-7; clone size: few; V gene: TRBV12-5; D gene: NA; CDR3 DNA: TGTGCTAGTGGTTCTCACGAGCAGTACTTC; CDR3 protein: CASGSHEQYF
J gene: TRBJ2-3; clone size: once; V gene: TRBV4-2; D gene: NA; CDR3 DNA: TGTGCCAGCAGCCAAGAATCGGTAGGGGGGCAAACAGATACGCAGTATTTT; CDR3 protein: CASSQESVGGQTDTQYF